This TCR beta chain was captured in a study of blood T cell repertoires in COVID-19. For the study at large: The study drew acute and convalescent COVID-19 samples from the United States, Italy and Spain.

The method was immunoSEQ multiplex PCR; TCRdb's version includes in-frame clones alone and lacks a portion of them. Among hundreds of thousands of clones listed, roughly 88% were seen once. CDR1 and CDR2 from the germline V gene are KGHDR and SFDVKD. The CDR3 is 16 amino acids. Between the trimmed V and J ends, which lost 0 bases and 0 bases, there was a span of 9 bases. The sequence was obtained from a woman aged 25 to 39 with acute or convalescent COVID-19. The sample was peripheral blood. This chain links TRBV24-1 with TRBJ2-3, with D possibly TRBD1 on 5 matching bases. This CDR3 reads CATSDLQGSSTDTQYF. CDR3 bases: TGTGCCACCAGTGATTTGCAGGGTTCTAGCACAGATACGCAGTATTTT.